The clone carrying this T cell receptor beta chain showed up just a few times. What it binds is not known. The data were obtained in a study of T cells in Graves' hyperthyroidism and ophthalmopathy. Broader study findings: Ophthalmopathy was predicted by the model a median of roughly 6.6 months ahead of onset. Among clonotypes expanded in thyroid above 0.001, most were also found in blood.

Those patients with uncontrolled infection, other autoimmune disease, pregnancy or lactation were excluded. Together with thyroid ultrasound, orbital computed tomography, serum thyroxine and TRAb, clinical symptoms were used for diagnoses. The CDR3 is 15 residues long. V was shortened by 5 bases and J by 0 bases, with 13 bases between the two germline ends. CDR1 is SGHTA and CDR2 is FQGNSA in the germline V gene. Regions amplified from RNA transcripts were the TCR beta CDR3 regions. The study used the HTBI primer set for a first-round RT-PCR of the TCR CDR3. TCRdb passed the multiplex PCR reads through MiXCR, listing each CDR3 protein once. The sample includes about 640,000 distinct CDR3 sequences, less than 45% of them seen just once.

The specimen sequenced was peripheral blood or thyroid tissue (not recorded which). The TCR sequence derives from an adult man with Graves' disease, either hyperthyroidism or ophthalmopathy (not recorded which). This chain uses TRBV7-2 with TRBJ1-1; D perhaps matches TRBD1 (6 bases). The CDR3 loop reads CASSQGRDMNTEAFF. The CDR3 DNA reads as TGTGCCAGCAGCCAAGGCAGGGACATGAACACTGAAGCTTTCTTT.